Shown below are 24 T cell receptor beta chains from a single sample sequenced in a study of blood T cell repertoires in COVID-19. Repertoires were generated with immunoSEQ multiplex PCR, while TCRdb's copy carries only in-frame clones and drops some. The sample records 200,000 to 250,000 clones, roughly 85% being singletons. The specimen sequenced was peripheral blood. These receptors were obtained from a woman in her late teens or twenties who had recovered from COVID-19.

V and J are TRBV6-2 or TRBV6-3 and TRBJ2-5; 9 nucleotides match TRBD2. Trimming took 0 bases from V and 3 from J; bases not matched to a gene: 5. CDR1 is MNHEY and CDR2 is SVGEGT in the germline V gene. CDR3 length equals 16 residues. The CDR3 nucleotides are TGTGCCAGCAGTTACTCGATTGCTAGCGGGGAAGAGACCCAGTACTTC. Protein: CASSYSIASGEETQYF.

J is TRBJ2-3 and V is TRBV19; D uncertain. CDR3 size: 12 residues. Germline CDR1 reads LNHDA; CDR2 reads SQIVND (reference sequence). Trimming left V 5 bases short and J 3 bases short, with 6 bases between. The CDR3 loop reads CASSYSTDTQYF. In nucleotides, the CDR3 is TGTGCCAGTAGTTACAGTACAGATACGCAGTATTTT.

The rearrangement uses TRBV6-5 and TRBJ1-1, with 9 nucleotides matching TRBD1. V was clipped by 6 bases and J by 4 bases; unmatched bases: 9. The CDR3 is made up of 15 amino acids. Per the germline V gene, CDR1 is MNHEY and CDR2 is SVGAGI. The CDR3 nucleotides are TGTGCCAGCAGCGTCACCGGGACAGGGCCCACTGAAGCTTTCTTT. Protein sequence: CASSVTGTGPTEAFF.

For the CDR3, the DNA is TGTGCCAGCAGACGGACAGGGGCCCTCTATGGCTACACCTTC. Its protein product is CASRRTGALYGYTF. The chain employs TRBV27 and TRBJ1-2; 9 bases are shared with TRBD1. CDR1 and CDR2 (germline): MNHEY, SMNVEV (reference sequence). The CDR3 extends over 14 amino acids. V was clipped by 6 bases and J by 4 bases; unmatched bases: 6.

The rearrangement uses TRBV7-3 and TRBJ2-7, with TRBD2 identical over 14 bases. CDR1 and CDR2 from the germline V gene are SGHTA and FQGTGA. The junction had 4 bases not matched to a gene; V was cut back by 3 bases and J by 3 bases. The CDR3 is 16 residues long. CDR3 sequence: CASSFLGLAGDYEQYF. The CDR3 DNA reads TGTGCCAGCAGCTTCCTGGGACTAGCGGGAGACTACGAGCAGTACTTC.

CDR3: CASSRGTSGPEGEQFF. CDR3 coding DNA: TGTGCCAGCAGCCGAGGGACTAGCGGCCCCGAGGGTGAGCAGTTCTTC. The chain combines TRBV13 with TRBJ2-1; 11 positions match TRBD2. CDR3 length: 16 residues. The germline V gene encodes CDR1 PRHDT and CDR2 FYEKMQ (reference sequence). V was clipped by 5 bases and J by 9 bases; unmatched bases: 12. Full variable domain (remainder filled in from reference TRBV13 and TRBJ2-1): AAGVIQSPRHLIKEKRETATLKCYPIPRHDTVYWYQQGPGQDPQFLISFYEKMQSDKGSIPDRFSAQQFSDYHSELNMSSLELGDSALYFCASSRGTSGPEGEQFFGPGTRLTVL.

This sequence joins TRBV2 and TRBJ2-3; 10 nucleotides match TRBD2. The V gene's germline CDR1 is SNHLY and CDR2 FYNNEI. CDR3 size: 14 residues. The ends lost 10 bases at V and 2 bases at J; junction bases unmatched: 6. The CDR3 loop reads CAITGTSDTDTQYF. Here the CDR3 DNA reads TGTGCCATAACAGGGACTAGCGACACAGATACGCAGTATTTT.

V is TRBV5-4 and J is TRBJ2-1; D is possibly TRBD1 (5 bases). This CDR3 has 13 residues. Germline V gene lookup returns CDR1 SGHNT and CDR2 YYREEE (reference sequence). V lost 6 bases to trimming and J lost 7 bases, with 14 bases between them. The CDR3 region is CASNPGASNEQFF. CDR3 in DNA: TGTGCCAGCAACCCTGGGGCCTCTAATGAGCAGTTCTTC. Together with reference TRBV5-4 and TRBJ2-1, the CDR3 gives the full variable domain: ETGVTQSPTHLIKTRGQQVTLRCSSQSGHNTVSWYQQALGQGPQFIFQYYREEENGRGNFPPRFSGLQFPNYSSELNVNALELDDSALYLCASNPGASNEQFFGPGTRLTVL.

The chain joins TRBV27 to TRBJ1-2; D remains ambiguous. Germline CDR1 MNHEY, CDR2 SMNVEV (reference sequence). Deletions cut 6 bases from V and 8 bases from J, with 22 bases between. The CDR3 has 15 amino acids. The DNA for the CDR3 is TGTGCCAGCAGGCCCACCATGGGGAGTTCTTGGGGCTACACCTTC. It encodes CASRPTMGSSWGYTF.

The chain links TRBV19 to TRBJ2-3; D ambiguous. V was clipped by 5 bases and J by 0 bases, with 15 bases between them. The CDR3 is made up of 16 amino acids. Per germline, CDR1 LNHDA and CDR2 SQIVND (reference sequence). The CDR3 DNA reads TGTGCCAGTAGTCCTTTTCTAGGCCTCAGCACAGATACGCAGTATTTT. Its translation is CASSPFLGLSTDTQYF.

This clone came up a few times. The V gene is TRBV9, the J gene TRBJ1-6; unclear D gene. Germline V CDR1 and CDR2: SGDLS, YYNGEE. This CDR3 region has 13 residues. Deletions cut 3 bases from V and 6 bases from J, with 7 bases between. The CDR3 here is CASSAESNSPLHF. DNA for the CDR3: TGTGCCAGCAGCGCAGAAAGTAATTCACCCCTCCACTTT.

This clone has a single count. The DNA for the CDR3 is TGTGCCAGCAGCTTGGGACAGGGGGCGCGGCATGGCTACACCTTC. Residues: CASSLGQGARHGYTF. This rearrangement joins TRBV5-5 to TRBJ1-2, with 10 bases lining up with TRBD1. The CDR3 covers 15 residues. CDR1 is SGHKS, CDR2 YYEKEE, per germline (reference sequence). J gave up 6 bases and V 0 bases, and 5 bases lay outside the gene matches. Full variable domain (outside the CDR3, taken from reference TRBV5-5 and TRBJ1-2): DAGVTQSPTHLIKTRGQQVTLRCSPISGHKSVSWYQQVLGQGPQFIFQYYEKEERGRGNFPDRFSARQFPNYSSELNVNALLLGDSALYLCASSLGQGARHGYTFGSGTRLTVV.

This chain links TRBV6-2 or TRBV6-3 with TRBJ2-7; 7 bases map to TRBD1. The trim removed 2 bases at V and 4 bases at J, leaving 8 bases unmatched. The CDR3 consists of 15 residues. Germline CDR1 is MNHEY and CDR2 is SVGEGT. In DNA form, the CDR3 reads TGTGCCAGCAGTTACACCGGGACAGCTCCGTACGAGCAGTACTTC. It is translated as CASSYTGTAPYEQYF.

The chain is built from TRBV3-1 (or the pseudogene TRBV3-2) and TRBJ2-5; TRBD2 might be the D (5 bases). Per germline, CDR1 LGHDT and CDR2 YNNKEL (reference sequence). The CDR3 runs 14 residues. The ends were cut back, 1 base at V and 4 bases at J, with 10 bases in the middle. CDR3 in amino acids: CASSQVKGRETQYF. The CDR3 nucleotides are TGTGCCAGCAGCCAAGTTAAAGGGAGAGAGACCCAGTACTTC.

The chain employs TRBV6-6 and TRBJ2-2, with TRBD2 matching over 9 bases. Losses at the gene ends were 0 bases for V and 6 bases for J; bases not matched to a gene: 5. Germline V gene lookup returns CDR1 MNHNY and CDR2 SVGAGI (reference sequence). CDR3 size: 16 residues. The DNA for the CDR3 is TGTGCCAGCAGTTACTCGGGACTAGCAGTCCCCGGGGAGCTGTTTTTT. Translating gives CASSYSGLAVPGELFF.

The CDR3 bases are TGTGCCGTTGAGGACTACGAGCAGTACTTC. It encodes CAVEDYEQYF. This chain joins TRBV6-5 and TRBJ2-7, with unresolved D. The CDR3 length is 10 residues. Trimming pared 11 bases from V and 3 bases from J, leaving 8 bases between. Germline V gene lookup returns CDR1 MNHEY and CDR2 SVGAGI.

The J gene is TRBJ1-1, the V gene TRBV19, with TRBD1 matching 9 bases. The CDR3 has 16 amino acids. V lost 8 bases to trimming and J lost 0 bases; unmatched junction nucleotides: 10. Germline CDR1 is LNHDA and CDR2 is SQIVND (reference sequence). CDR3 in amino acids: CASYRGRGLMNTEAFF. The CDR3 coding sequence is TGTGCCAGTTACAGGGGGCGCGGGTTGATGAACACTGAAGCTTTCTTT.

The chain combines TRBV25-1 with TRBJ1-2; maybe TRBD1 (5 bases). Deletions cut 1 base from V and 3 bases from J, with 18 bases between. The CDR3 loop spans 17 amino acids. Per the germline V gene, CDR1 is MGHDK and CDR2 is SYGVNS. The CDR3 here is CASSESISGGADYGYTF. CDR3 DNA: TGTGCCAGCAGTGAATCGATTTCCGGGGGAGCAGACTATGGCTACACCTTC.

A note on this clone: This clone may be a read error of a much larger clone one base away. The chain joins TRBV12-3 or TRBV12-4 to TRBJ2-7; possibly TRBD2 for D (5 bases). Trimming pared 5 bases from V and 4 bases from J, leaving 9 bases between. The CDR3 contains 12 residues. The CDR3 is CASSQDLYEQYF. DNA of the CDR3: TGTGCCAGCAGTCAGGACTTATACGAGCAGTACTTC.

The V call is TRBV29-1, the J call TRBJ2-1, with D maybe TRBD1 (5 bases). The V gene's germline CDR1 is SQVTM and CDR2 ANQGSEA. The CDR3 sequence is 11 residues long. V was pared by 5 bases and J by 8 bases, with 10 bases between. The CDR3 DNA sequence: TGCAGCGTTCCTTGGGGCCATGAGCAGTTCTTC. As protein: CSVPWGHEQFF.

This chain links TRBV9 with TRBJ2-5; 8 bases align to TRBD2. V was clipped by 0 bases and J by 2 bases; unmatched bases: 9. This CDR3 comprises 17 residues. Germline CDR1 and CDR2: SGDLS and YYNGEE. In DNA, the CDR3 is TGTGCCAGCAGCGTAGGTCCAGCGGGAGCCCTTCAAGAGACCCAGTACTTC. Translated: CASSVGPAGALQETQYF.

The CDR3 sequence is CASSLDRSLGAQFF. CDR3 in DNA: TGTGCCAGCAGCTTAGATCGGAGCCTGGGGGCGCAGTTCTTC. The V gene is TRBV11-2, the J gene TRBJ2-1, with D tentatively TRBD1 (6 bases). The V gene lost 0 bases and the J gene lost 12 bases, with 15 bases spanning the gap. Germline V CDR1 and CDR2: SGHAT, FQNNGV. The CDR3 totals 14 residues.

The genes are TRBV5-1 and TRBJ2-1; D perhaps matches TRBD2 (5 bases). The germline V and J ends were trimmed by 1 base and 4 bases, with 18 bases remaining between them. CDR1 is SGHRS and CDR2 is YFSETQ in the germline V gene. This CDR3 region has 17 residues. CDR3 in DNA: TGCGCCAGCAGCTTGTTTCGTTTGACTATCACTTACAATGAGCAGTTCTTC. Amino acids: CASSLFRLTITYNEQFF.

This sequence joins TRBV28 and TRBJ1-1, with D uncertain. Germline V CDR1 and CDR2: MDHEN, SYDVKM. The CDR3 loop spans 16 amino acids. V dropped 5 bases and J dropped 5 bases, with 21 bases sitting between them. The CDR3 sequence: CASSPVGLFSGTEAFF. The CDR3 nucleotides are TGTGCCAGCAGTCCGGTAGGCCTCTTCTCGGGGACTGAAGCTTTCTTT.